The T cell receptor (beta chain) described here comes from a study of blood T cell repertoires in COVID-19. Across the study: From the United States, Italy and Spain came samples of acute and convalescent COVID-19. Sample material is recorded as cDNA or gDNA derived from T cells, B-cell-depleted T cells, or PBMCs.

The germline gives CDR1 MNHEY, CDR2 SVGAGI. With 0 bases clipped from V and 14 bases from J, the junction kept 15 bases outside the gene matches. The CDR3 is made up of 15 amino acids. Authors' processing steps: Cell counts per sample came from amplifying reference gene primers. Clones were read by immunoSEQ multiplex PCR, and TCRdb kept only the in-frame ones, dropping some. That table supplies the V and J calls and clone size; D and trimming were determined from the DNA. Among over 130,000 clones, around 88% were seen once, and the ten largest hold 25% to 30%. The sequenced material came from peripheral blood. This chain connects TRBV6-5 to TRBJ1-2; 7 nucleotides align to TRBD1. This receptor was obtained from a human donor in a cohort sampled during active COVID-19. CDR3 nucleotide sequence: TGTGCCAGCAGTTACTCTCCGGGACAGCCCGTAGAGTTTACCTTC. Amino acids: CASSYSPGQPVEFTF.